This T cell receptor beta chain is drawn from a study of STAT5B mutations in CD4+ large granular lymphocyte leukemia. Germline V gives CDR1 SGHVS, CDR2 FQNEAQ. The CDR3 is 16 residues long. The germline V and J ends were trimmed by 3 bases and 7 bases, with 21 bases remaining between them. The data were produced by immunoSEQ multiplex PCR, yet TCRdb's version contains in-frame clones alone and is incomplete. The sample yields just over 40,000 clones, approximately 84% seen once. The receptor comes from a human donor in good health. The chain joins TRBV7-8 to TRBJ2-5; weak D call: TRBD1 (6 bases). Source material: CD4+ T cells from blood buffy coats. The CDR3: CASSLFRTGRVGTQYF. CDR3 in DNA: TGTGCCAGCAGCTTGTTTCGAACAGGGAGAGTCGGGACCCAGTACTTC.